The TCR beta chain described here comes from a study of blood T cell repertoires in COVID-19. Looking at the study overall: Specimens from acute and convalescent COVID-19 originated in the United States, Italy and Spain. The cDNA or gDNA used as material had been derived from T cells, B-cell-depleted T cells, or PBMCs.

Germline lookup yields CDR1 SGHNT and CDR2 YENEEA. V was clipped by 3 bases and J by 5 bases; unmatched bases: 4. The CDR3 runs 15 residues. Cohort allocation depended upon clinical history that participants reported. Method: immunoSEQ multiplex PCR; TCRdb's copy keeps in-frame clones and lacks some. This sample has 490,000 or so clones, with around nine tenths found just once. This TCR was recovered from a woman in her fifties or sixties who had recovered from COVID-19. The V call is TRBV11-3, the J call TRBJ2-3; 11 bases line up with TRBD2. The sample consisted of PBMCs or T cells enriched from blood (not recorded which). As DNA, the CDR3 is TGTGCCAGCAGCTTTAGCGGGGGGGCCGAAGATACGCAGTATTTT. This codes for CASSFSGGAEDTQYF.